This T cell receptor (beta chain) was retrieved from a study of blood T cell repertoires in COVID-19. Study-wide background: Both acute and convalescent COVID-19 samples were obtained from the United States, Italy and Spain. The analysed material was cDNA or gDNA that came from T cells, B-cell-depleted T cells, or PBMCs.

In the original workflow: Cell counts per sample came from amplifying reference gene primers. Sequenced by immunoSEQ multiplex PCR; TCRdb stores in-frame clones only, minus some. V, J and clone size reflect that table, while D and trimming were determined from the DNA. This repertoire shows 75,000 to 90,000 clones, 86% found once; its top ten account for less than 5%. This CDR3 has 14 amino acids. The germline gives CDR1 SEHNR, CDR2 FQNEAQ (reference sequence). Trimming removed 5 bases from V and 1 base from J; junction bases left unmatched: 4. This clonotype originated in a man between 50 and 59 years old with active or convalescent COVID-19. This chain connects TRBV7-9 to TRBJ2-5; 7 positions agree with TRBD2. Sequenced input: peripheral blood. The CDR3 region is CASSAGTTQETQYF. CDR3 coding DNA: TGTGCCAGCAGCGCGGGGACTACCCAAGAGACCCAGTACTTC.